This T cell receptor beta chain was documented in a study of blood T cell repertoires in COVID-19. About the research overall: Both acute and convalescent COVID-19 samples were obtained from the United States, Italy and Spain. From T cells, B-cell-depleted T cells, or PBMCs came the material, which was cDNA or gDNA.

J gave up 1 base and V 5 bases, and 3 bases lay outside the gene matches. This CDR3 is built from 14 residues. The germline V gene encodes CDR1 SNHLY and CDR2 FYNNEI. Patients of the Seattle cohort, enrolled during active infection, were followed longitudinally. Per the original methods: Using reference gene primer amplification, nucleated cell counts were estimated. Using immunoSEQ multiplex PCR, the repertoire was profiled, and TCRdb retains in-frame clones only, with some absent. V and J calls and clone size are those listed in that table; D and trimming were worked out from the DNA. Among some 290,000 clones, 88% were seen once, and the ten largest hold around 11%. In the case of this clone: Other DNA sequences in this sample translate to the same CDR3.

Input material: peripheral blood. The J gene is TRBJ2-3, the V gene TRBV2; TRBD2 agrees at 7 bases. The sequence was collected from a woman aged 25-40 years with COVID-19, enrolled during active disease. The CDR3 here is CASSPTSGTDTQYF. The CDR3 nucleotides read TGTGCCAGCAGTCCCACTAGCGGCACAGATACGCAGTATTTT.